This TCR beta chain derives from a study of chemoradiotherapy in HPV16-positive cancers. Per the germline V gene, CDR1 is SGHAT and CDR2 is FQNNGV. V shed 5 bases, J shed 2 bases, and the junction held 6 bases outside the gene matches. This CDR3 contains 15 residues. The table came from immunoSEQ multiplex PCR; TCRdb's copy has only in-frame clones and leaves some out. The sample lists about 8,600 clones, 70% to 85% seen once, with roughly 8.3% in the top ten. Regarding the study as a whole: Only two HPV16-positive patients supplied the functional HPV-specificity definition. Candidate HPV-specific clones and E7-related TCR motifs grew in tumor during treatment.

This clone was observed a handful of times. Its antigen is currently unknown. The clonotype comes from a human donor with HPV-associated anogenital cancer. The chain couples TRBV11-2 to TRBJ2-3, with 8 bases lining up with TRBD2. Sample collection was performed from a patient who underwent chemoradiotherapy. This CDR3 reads CASSPGTRPTDTQYF. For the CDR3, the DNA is TGTGCCAGCAGCCCCGGGACTAGACCCACAGATACGCAGTATTTT.